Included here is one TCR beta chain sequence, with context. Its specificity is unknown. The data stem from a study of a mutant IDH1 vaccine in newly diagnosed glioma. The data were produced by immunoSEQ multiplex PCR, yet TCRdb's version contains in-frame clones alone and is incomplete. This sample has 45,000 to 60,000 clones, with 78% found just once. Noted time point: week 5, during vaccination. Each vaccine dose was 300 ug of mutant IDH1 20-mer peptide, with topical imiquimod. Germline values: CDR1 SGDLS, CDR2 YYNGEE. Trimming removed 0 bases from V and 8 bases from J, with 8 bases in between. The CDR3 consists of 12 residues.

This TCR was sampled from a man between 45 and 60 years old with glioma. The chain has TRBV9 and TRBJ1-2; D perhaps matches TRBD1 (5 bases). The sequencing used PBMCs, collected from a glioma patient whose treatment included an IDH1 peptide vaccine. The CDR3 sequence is CASSVAGNGYTF. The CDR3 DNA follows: TGTGCCAGCAGCGTAGCAGGGAACGGCTACACCTTC.